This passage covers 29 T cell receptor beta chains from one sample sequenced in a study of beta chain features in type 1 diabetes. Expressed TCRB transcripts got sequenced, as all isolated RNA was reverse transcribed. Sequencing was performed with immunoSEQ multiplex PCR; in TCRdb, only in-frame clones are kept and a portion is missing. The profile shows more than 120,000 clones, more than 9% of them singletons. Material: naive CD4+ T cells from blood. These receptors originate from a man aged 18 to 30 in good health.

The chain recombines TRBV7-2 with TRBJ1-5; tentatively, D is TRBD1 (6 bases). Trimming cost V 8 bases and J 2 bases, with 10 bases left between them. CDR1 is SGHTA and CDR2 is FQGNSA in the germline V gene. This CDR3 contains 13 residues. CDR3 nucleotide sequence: TGTGCCAGCGCTACAGGGCGCAATCAGCCCCAGCATTTT. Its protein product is CASATGRNQPQHF. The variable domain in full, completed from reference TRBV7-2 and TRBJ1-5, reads GAGVSQSPSNKVTEKGKDVELRCDPISGHTALYWYRQSLGQGLEFLIYFQGNSAPDKSGLPSDRFSAERTGGSVSTLTIQRTQQEDSAVYLCASATGRNQPQHFGDGTRLSIL.

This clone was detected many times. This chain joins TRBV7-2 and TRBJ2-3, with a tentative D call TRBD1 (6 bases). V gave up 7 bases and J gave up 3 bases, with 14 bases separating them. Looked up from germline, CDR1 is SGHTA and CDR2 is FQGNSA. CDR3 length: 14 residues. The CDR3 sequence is CASTQGTGTDTQYF. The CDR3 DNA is TGTGCCAGCACCCAAGGAACAGGGACAGATACGCAGTATTTT. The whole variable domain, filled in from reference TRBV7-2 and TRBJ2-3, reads GAGVSQSPSNKVTEKGKDVELRCDPISGHTALYWYRQSLGQGLEFLIYFQGNSAPDKSGLPSDRFSAERTGGSVSTLTIQRTQQEDSAVYLCASTQGTGTDTQYFGPGTRLTVL.

CDR3 DNA sequence: TGTGCCAGCAGCAGGGACAGGGTGGGCCGCCGGGAGCTGTTTTTT. Translating gives CASSRDRVGRRELFF. This sequence joins TRBV7-2 and TRBJ2-2; TRBD1 matches 9 bases. CDR3 size: 15 residues. Unmatched junction bases numbered 10, after V lost 5 bases and J lost 9 bases. Per germline, CDR1 SGHTA and CDR2 FQGNSA.

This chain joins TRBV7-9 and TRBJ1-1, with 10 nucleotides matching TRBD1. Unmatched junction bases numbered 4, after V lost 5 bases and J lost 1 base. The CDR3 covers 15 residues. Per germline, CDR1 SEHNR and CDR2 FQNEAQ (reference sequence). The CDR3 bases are TGTGCCAGCAGCACCCGGGACAGGGGGAACACTGAAGCTTTCTTT. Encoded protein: CASSTRDRGNTEAFF.

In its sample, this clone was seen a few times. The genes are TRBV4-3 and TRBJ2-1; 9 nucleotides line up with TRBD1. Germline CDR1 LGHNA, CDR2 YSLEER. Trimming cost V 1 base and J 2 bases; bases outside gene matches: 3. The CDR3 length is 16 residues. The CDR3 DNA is TGCGCCAGCAGCCAAGCCGGGACAGGGACCTACAATGAGCAGTTCTTC. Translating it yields CASSQAGTGTYNEQFF.

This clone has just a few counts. The chain's CDR3 is CASSPDRGPGYTF. The CDR3 DNA is TGTGCCAGCAGCCCGGACAGGGGGCCAGGCTACACCTTC. The chain has TRBV2 and TRBJ1-2, with TRBD1 matching over 11 bases. Looked up from germline, CDR1 is SNHLY and CDR2 is FYNNEI. The CDR3 has 13 residues. The junction had 5 bases not matched to a gene; V was cut back by 6 bases and J by 8 bases.

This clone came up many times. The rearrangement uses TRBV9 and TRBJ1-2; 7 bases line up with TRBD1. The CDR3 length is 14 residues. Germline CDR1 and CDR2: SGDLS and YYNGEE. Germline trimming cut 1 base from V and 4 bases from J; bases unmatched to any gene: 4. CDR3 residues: CASSVLGGGYGYTF. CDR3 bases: TGTGCCAGCAGCGTATTAGGGGGCGGCTATGGCTACACCTTC.

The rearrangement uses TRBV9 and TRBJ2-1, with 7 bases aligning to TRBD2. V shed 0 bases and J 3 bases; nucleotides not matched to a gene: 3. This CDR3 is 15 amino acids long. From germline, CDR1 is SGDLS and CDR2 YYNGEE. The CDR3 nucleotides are TGTGCCAGCAGCGTAGTCGGGGGGTTCTACAATGAGCAGTTCTTC. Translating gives CASSVVGGFYNEQFF.

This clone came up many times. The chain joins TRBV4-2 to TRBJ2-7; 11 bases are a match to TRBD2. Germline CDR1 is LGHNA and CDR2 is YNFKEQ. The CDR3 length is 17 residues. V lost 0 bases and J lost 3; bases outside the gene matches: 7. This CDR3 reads CASSQDGASGGLYEQYF. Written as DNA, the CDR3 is TGTGCCAGCAGCCAAGATGGGGCTAGCGGGGGGCTCTACGAGCAGTACTTC.

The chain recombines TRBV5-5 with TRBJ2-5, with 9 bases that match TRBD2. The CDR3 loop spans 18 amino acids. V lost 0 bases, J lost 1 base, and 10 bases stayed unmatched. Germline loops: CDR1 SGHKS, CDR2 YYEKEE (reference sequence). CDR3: CASSLAVGRGGTQETQYF. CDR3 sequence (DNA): TGTGCCAGCAGCTTGGCAGTTGGGCGGGGGGGTACCCAAGAGACCCAGTACTTC.

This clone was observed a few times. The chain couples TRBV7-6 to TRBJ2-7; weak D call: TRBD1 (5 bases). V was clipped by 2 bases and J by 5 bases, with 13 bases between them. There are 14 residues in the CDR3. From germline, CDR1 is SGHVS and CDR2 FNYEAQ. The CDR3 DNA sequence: TGTGCCAGCAGCTTATGGGGCGCCCGGAACGAGCAGTACTTC. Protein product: CASSLWGARNEQYF.

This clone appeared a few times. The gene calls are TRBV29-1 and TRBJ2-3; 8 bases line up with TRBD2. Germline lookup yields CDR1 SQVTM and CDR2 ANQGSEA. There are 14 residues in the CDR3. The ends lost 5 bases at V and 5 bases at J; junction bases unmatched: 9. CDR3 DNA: TGCAGCGTTACCTCACGGGGGGGCGGAGATACGCAGTATTTT. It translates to CSVTSRGGGDTQYF.

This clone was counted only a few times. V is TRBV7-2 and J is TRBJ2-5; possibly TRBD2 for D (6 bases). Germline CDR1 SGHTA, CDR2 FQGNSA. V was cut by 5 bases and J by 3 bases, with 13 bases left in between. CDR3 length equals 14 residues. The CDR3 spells CASSTRGWEETQYF. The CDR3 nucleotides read TGTGCCAGCAGCACACGGGGGTGGGAAGAGACCCAGTACTTC.

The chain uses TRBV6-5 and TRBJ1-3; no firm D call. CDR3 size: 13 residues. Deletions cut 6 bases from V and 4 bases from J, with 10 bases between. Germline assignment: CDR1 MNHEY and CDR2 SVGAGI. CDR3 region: CASRLNAGNTIYF. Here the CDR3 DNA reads TGTGCCAGCAGACTAAATGCGGGAAACACCATATATTTT.

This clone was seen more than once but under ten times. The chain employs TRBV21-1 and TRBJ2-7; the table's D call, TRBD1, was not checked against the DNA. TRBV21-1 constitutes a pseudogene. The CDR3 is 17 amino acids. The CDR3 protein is CASTNGRQAGRSYEQYF. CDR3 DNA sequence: TGTGCCAGCACCAATGGAAGACAGGCTGGGAGAAGCTACGAGCAGTACTTC.

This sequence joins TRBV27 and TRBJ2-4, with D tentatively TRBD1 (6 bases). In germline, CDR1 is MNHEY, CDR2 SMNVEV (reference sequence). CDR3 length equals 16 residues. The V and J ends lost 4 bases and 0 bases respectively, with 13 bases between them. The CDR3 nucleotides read TGTGCCAGCAGTTCAATGGGGGCGGGAGCCAAAAACATTCAGTACTTC. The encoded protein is CASSSMGAGAKNIQYF.

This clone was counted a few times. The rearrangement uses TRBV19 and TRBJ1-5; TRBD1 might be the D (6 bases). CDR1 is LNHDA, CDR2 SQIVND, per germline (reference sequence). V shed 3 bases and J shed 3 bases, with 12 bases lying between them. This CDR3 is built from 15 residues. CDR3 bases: TGTGCCAGTAGTATCCGGCAGGGGTTCAATCAGCCCCAGCATTTT. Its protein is CASSIRQGFNQPQHF.

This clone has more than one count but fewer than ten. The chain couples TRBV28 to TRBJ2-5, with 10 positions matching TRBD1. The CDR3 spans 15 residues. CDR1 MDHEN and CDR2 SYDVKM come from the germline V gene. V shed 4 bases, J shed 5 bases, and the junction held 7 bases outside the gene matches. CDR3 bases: TGTGCCAGCAGTTCGGTGGGACAGGGGATGGAGACCCAGTACTTC. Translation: CASSSVGQGMETQYF.

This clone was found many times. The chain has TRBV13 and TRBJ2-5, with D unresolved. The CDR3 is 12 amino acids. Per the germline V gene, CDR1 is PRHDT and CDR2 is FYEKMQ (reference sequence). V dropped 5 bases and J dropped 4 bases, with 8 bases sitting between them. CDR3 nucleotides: TGTGCCAGCAGCCCCCCTCGAGAGACCCAGTACTTC. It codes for CASSPPRETQYF.

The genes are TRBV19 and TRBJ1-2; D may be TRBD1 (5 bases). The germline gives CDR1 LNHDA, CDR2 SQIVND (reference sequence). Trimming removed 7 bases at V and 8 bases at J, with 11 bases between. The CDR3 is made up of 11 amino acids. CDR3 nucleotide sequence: TGTGCCAGTATCTACAGGAGCGGCTACACCTTC. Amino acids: CASIYRSGYTF.

The CDR3, as DNA: TGTGCCAGCAGCTTAGATCGACAGGGCCCAGATACGCAGTATTTT. Protein: CASSLDRQGPDTQYF. V usage is TRBV7-2 and J usage is TRBJ2-3; 7 bases line up with TRBD1. J gave up 4 bases and V 1 base, and 5 bases lay outside the gene matches. This CDR3 comprises 15 residues. The germline gives CDR1 SGHTA, CDR2 FQGNSA.

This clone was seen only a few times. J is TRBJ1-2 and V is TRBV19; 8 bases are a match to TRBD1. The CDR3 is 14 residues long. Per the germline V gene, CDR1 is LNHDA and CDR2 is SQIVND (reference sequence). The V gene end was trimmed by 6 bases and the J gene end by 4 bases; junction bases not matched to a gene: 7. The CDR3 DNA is TGTGCCAGTAGACCCACGACAGGGGCCTATGGCTACACCTTC. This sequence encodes CASRPTTGAYGYTF.

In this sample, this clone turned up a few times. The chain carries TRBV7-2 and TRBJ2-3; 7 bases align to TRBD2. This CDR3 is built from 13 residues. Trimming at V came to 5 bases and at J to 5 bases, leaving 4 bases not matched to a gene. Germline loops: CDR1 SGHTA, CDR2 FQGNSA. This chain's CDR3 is CASSAGGGDTQYF. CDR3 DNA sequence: TGTGCCAGCAGCGCTGGCGGGGGAGATACGCAGTATTTT.

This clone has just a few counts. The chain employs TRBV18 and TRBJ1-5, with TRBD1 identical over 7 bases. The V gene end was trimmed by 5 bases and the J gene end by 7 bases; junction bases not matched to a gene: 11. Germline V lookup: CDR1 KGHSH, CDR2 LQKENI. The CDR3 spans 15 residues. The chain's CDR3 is CASSYSEGQIQPQHF. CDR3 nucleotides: TGTGCCAGCTCATATTCGGAGGGACAGATCCAGCCCCAGCATTTT.

The CDR3 DNA reads TGTGCCAGCTCACAGGGGAATAGCAATCAGCCCCAGCATTTT. This codes for CASSQGNSNQPQHF. The chain combines TRBV18 with TRBJ1-5; maybe TRBD1 (5 bases). The CDR3 extends over 14 amino acids. Trimming stripped 4 bases from V and 0 bases from J, with 7 bases between. Germline-derived CDR1 and CDR2 are KGHSH and LQKENI.

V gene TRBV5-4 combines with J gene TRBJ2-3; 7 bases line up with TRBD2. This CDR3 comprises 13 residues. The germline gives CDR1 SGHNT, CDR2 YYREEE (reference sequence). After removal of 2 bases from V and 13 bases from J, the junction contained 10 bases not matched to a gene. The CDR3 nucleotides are TGTGCCAGCAGCTTCAACCGGGATGGGGGGGAGTATTTT. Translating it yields CASSFNRDGGEYF.

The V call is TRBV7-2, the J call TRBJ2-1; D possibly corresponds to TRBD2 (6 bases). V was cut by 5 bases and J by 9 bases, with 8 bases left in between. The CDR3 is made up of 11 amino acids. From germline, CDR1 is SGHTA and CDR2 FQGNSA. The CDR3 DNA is TGTGCCAGCAGCCCCGGGGGTGAGCAGTTCTTC. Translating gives CASSPGGEQFF.

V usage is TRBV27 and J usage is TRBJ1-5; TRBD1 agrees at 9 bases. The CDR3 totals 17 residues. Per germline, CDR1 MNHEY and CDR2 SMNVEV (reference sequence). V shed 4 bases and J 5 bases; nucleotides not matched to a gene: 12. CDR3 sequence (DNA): TGTGCCAGCAGTTCTCCATCCGGGACAGGGTGGCATCAGCCCCAGCATTTT. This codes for CASSSPSGTGWHQPQHF.

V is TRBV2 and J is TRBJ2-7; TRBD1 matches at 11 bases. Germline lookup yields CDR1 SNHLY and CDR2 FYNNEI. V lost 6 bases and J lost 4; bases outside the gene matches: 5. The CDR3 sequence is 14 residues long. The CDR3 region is CASSRTGGSYEQYF. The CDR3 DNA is TGTGCCAGCAGCAGGACAGGGGGCTCTTACGAGCAGTACTTC.